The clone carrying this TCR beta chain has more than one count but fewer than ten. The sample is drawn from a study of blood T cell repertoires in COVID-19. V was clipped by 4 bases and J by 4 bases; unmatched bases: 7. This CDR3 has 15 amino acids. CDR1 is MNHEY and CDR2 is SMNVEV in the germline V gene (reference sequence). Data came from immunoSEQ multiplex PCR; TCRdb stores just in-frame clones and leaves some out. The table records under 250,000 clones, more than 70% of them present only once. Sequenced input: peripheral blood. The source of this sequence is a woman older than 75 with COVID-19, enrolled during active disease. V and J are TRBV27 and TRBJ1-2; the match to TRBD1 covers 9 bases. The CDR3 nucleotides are TGTGCCAGCAGTTCCGCCGGGACAGGGAGCTATGGCTACACCTTC. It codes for CASSSAGTGSYGYTF.